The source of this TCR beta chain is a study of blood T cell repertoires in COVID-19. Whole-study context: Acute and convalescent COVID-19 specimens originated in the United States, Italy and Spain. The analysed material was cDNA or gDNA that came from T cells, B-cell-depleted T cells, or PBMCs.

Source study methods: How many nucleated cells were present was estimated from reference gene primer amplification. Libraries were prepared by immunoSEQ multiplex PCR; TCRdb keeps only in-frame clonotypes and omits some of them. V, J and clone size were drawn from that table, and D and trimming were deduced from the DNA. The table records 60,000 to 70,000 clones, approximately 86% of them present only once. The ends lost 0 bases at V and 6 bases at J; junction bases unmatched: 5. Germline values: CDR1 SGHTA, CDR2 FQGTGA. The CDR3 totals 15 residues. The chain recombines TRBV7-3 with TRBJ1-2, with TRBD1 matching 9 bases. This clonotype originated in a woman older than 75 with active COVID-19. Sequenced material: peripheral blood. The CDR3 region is CASSLTDGDRDGYTF. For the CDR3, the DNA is TGTGCCAGCAGCTTAACGGACGGGGACAGGGATGGCTACACCTTC.